Below, 30 T cell receptor beta chains from the same sample are listed, as sequenced in a study of T cell responses to AZD1222 COVID-19 vaccine (dated by TCRdb to about 2021). Taken with the paper, the label for time point translates to: baseline before first vaccination. Libraries came from the immunoSEQ multiplex PCR assay. Imported from immuneACCESS, the table was reduced by TCRdb to in-frame sequences with V and J called. These copies leave out some clones; in studies compared against another copy, an unresolved V gene accounts for under half, and the cause of the remainder is not known. This sample is represented by some 19,000 clones; roughly 82% of them were singletons. The top ten clonotypes cover around 46% of the sample. The starting material was peripheral blood, obtained on day 0 of AZD1222 vaccination. These receptors all stem from an adult in good health.

The V call is TRBV11-2, the J call TRBJ2-5; D possibly corresponds to TRBD1 (5 bases). CDR1 and CDR2 from the germline V gene are SGHAT and FQNNGV. This CDR3 has 14 residues. Trimming removed 3 bases at V and 2 bases at J, with 10 bases between. The DNA of the CDR3 is TGTGCCAGCAGCTTGTGGACATCACAAGAGACCCAGTACTTC. Encoded protein: CASSLWTSQETQYF.

The chain recombines TRBV6-5 with TRBJ1-3; TRBD1 might be the D (5 bases). This CDR3 region has 14 residues. Germline loops: CDR1 MNHEY, CDR2 SVGAGI. Deletions cut 6 bases from V and 2 bases from J, with 11 bases between. CDR3 nucleotide sequence: TGTGCCAGCAGGGACGGGGGGACTGGAAACACCATATATTTT. Its translation is CASRDGGTGNTIYF.

This clone was counted once. The V and J genes are TRBV7-8 and TRBJ1-3; D is ambiguous. V shed 5 bases and J shed 4 bases, with 18 bases lying between them. The CDR3 contains 16 residues. Germline CDR1 reads SGHVS; CDR2 reads FQNEAQ. CDR3 in amino acids: CASSTIGGLTGNTIYF. The DNA for the CDR3 is TGTGCCAGCAGCACCATAGGCGGATTGACGGGAAACACCATATATTTT.

The rearrangement joins TRBV3-1 (or the pseudogene TRBV3-2) to TRBJ1-3; possibly TRBD1 for D (5 bases). The CDR3 totals 16 residues. The ends were cut back, 0 bases at V and 2 bases at J, with 11 bases in the middle. Per the germline V gene, CDR1 is LGHDT and CDR2 is YNNKEL (reference sequence). In DNA, the CDR3 is TGTGCCAGCAGCCAAGATACACAGGAGGCTGGAAACACCATATATTTT. It yields the protein CASSQDTQEAGNTIYF.

The chain recombines TRBV29-1 with TRBJ1-1; a weak D match, TRBD1 (6 bases). Trimming pared 7 bases from V and 2 bases from J, leaving 11 bases between. Germline V gene sequence: CDR1 SQVTM, CDR2 ANQGSEA. This CDR3 contains 12 residues. CDR3 sequence: CSARDINTEAFF. In DNA form, the CDR3 reads TGCAGCGCACGGGACATTAACACTGAAGCTTTCTTT.

The table lists this clone with a few counts. V gene TRBV29-1 combines with J gene TRBJ2-3, with 11 bases matching TRBD2. Looked up from germline, CDR1 is SQVTM and CDR2 is ANQGSEA. The CDR3 has 16 residues. V shed 7 bases and J 5 bases; nucleotides not matched to a gene: 14. This CDR3 is CSDLPRGSGGGDTQYF. CDR3 coding DNA: TGCAGCGATTTACCTCGGGGTAGCGGGGGGGGAGATACGCAGTATTTT.

The CDR3 region has the DNA TGTGCCAGCAGCCCCCATACCGGGACTAGCCCCAATGAGCAGTTCTTC. The encoded protein is CASSPHTGTSPNEQFF. The V gene is TRBV4-2, the J gene TRBJ2-1; 9 bases fit TRBD2. This CDR3 comprises 16 residues. Germline CDR1 reads LGHNA; CDR2 reads YNFKEQ. Trimming removed 4 bases from V and 6 bases from J; junction bases left unmatched: 10.

The chain is built from TRBV18 and TRBJ1-1, with D hard to call. Germline values: CDR1 KGHSH, CDR2 LQKENI. The CDR3 loop spans 15 amino acids. V gave up 2 bases and J gave up 1 base, with 11 bases separating them. CDR3 region: CASSPIRVENTEAFF. In nucleotides, the CDR3 is TGTGCCAGCTCACCAATCCGCGTGGAGAACACTGAAGCTTTCTTT. Based on the CDR3 plus reference TRBV18 and TRBJ1-1, the full variable domain is NAGVMQNPRHLVRRRGQEARLRCSPMKGHSHVYWYRQLPEEGLKFMVYLQKENIIDESGMPKERFSAEFPKEGPSILRIQQVVRGDSAAYFCASSPIRVENTEAFFGQGTRLTVV.

This chain joins TRBV11-2 and TRBJ1-1; TRBD1 is a possible D gene (5 bases). This CDR3 has 14 amino acids. Germline loops: CDR1 SGHAT, CDR2 FQNNGV. V was cut by 5 bases and J by 7 bases, with 17 bases left in between. The CDR3 loop reads CASSDSRGVLEAFF. The CDR3 DNA follows: TGTGCCAGCAGCGACAGCCGTGGGGTGCTTGAAGCTTTCTTT.

This chain connects TRBV6-5 to TRBJ2-1; D is unresolved. The CDR3 contains 13 residues. V was shortened by 5 bases and J by 7 bases, with 12 bases between the two germline ends. Germline CDR1 reads MNHEY; CDR2 reads SVGAGI. CDR3 sequence reads: CASSLRATNEQFF. The CDR3 DNA reads as TGTGCCAGCAGTCTCCGGGCCACTAATGAGCAGTTCTTC.

The chain uses TRBV29-1 and TRBJ1-1; D not resolved. The germline CDR1 and CDR2 sequences are SQVTM and ANQGSEA. V was cut by 6 bases and J by 0 bases, with 8 bases left in between. This CDR3 has 12 amino acids. The CDR3: CSVSPMNTEAFF. The CDR3 DNA follows: TGCAGCGTCTCTCCCATGAACACTGAAGCTTTCTTT.

CDR3 nucleotides: TGTGCCACCAGCCTGGGGGATACGCAGTATTTT. Its translation: CATSLGDTQYF. The rearrangement uses TRBV15 and TRBJ2-3; no reliable D call. Trimming left V 5 bases short and J 6 bases short, with 6 bases between. This CDR3 comprises 11 residues. Germline CDR1 and CDR2: LNHNV and YYDKDF (reference sequence).

This chain links TRBV7-8 with TRBJ1-1; D is undetermined. The CDR3 consists of 14 residues. Germline loops: CDR1 SGHVS, CDR2 FQNEAQ. CDR3 loop: CATRGRSLNTEAFF. The CDR3 DNA reads TGTGCTACTCGAGGGCGATCTCTGAACACTGAAGCTTTCTTT.

This clone has more than one count but fewer than ten. The rearrangement links TRBV7-3 to TRBJ2-6; 9 bases match TRBD1. From germline, CDR1 is SGHTA and CDR2 FQGTGA. This CDR3 is 16 amino acids long. J gave up 0 bases and V 10 bases, and 7 bases lay outside the gene matches. CDR3 in amino acids: CAKGTGTRSGANVLTF. The CDR3 bases are TGTGCCAAAGGGACAGGGACCCGCTCTGGGGCCAACGTCCTGACTTTC.

The chain uses TRBV18 and TRBJ2-7; the D is unclear. Germline-derived CDR1 and CDR2 are KGHSH and LQKENI. This CDR3 has 13 amino acids. Trimming took 0 bases from V and 0 from J, leaving 3 bases between them. CDR3 protein: CASSPPSSYEQYF. The CDR3, as DNA: TGTGCCAGCTCACCACCCAGCTCCTACGAGCAGTACTTC.

V and J are TRBV11-2 and TRBJ2-7; 7 nucleotides match TRBD2. Germline-derived CDR1 and CDR2 are SGHAT and FQNNGV. V trimming: 0 bases; J trimming: 0 bases; junction bases outside the gene matches: 5. The CDR3 sequence is 16 residues long. The CDR3 here is CASSLDRAGSSYEQYF. The DNA for the CDR3 is TGTGCCAGCAGCTTAGATAGAGCGGGAAGCTCCTACGAGCAGTACTTC.

This clone was observed a handful of times. This chain connects TRBV20-1 to TRBJ2-3; no definite D call. Trimming shortened V by 3 bases and J by 0 bases, and 13 bases separated the two germline ends. Germline assignment: CDR1 DFQATT and CDR2 SNEGSKA (reference sequence). The CDR3 covers 15 residues. CDR3 bases: TGCAGTGCTAGTCCTTTAGGTCGAAGCACAGATACGCAGTATTTT. It specifies CSASPLGRSTDTQYF.

V and J are TRBV28 and TRBJ1-5; 7 bases match TRBD1. CDR1 and CDR2 (germline): MDHEN, SYDVKM. V lost 8 bases to trimming and J lost 2 bases; unmatched junction nucleotides: 6. The CDR3 covers 14 residues. CDR3: CASGGQTRNQPQHF. The CDR3 DNA follows: TGTGCCAGCGGGGGACAGACCCGCAATCAGCCCCAGCATTTT.

The rearrangement uses TRBV19 and TRBJ1-1; weak D call: TRBD1 (6 bases). The length of the CDR3 is 13 residues. Trimming took off 7 bases at V and 5 bases at J, with 14 bases between the two ends. Germline loops: CDR1 LNHDA, CDR2 SQIVND (reference sequence). Here the CDR3 reads CASTAEGGTEAFF. CDR3 DNA: TGTGCCAGTACCGCCGAGGGGGGAACTGAAGCTTTCTTT.

The rearrangement joins TRBV2 to TRBJ2-1; maybe TRBD2 (6 bases). From germline, CDR1 is SNHLY and CDR2 FYNNEI. CDR3 size: 15 residues. Between the trimmed V and J ends, which lost 2 bases and 8 bases, there was a span of 16 bases. DNA of the CDR3: TGTGCCAGCAGTGAAATTACTAGCTACGAGGATGAGCAGTTCTTC. This translates into CASSEITSYEDEQFF.

This clone was seen a few times. The chain is built from TRBV4-2 and TRBJ1-1; 8 bases line up with TRBD1. The germline V gene has CDR1 LGHNA and CDR2 YNFKEQ. This CDR3 region has 12 residues. Unmatched junction bases numbered 6, after V lost 3 bases and J lost 12 bases. The CDR3 is CASSHQGARPFF. The CDR3 DNA sequence: TGTGCCAGCAGCCACCAGGGGGCTCGGCCTTTCTTT.

The chain combines TRBV7-2 with TRBJ1-1; 9 positions match TRBD1. There are 15 residues in the CDR3. V was pared by 5 bases and J by 5 bases, with 9 bases of the junction left unmatched. Germline V gene data show CDR1 as SGHTA and CDR2 as FQGNSA. CDR3 nucleotide sequence: TGTGCCAGCAGCCCAGGACAGGGGATAACAACTGAAGCTTTCTTT. It specifies CASSPGQGITTEAFF.

The chain combines TRBV7-2 with TRBJ2-2; 9 bases are a match to TRBD1. CDR3 length: 17 residues. The germline V gene encodes CDR1 SGHTA and CDR2 FQGNSA. V gave up 1 base and J gave up 3 bases; unmatched junction bases: 6. The CDR3 is CASSLVAGTGYTGELFF. CDR3 bases: TGTGCCAGCAGCTTAGTCGCCGGGACAGGGTACACCGGGGAGCTGTTTTTT.

This rearrangement joins TRBV12-3 or TRBV12-4 to TRBJ1-2; D is unresolved. V lost 6 bases to trimming and J lost 0 bases, with 5 bases between them. The CDR3 has 12 amino acids. The DNA of the CDR3 is TGTGCCAGCAGCAGAGCTAACTATGGCTACACCTTC. Translation: CASSRANYGYTF.

The chain has TRBV7-6 and TRBJ2-3; 8 bases align to TRBD2. V gave up 5 bases and J gave up 5 bases; unmatched junction bases: 9. The CDR3 is made up of 15 amino acids. The germline V gene encodes CDR1 SGHVS and CDR2 FNYEAQ. In DNA form, the CDR3 reads TGTGCCAGCAGCCCCCTTAGCGGGAACGGAGATACGCAGTATTTT. Translating it yields CASSPLSGNGDTQYF.

J is TRBJ2-5 and V is TRBV12-3 or TRBV12-4, with 7 bases that match TRBD2. Germline trimming cut 5 bases from V and 6 bases from J; bases unmatched to any gene: 6. This CDR3 region has 13 residues. The CDR3 is CASSPGDYQTQYF. The CDR3 DNA reads TGTGCCAGCAGTCCCGGGGACTACCAGACCCAGTACTTC.

The chain recombines TRBV7-2 with TRBJ2-1; TRBD2 matches 13 bases. The germline V gene has CDR1 SGHTA and CDR2 FQGNSA. V lost 6 bases, J lost 6 bases, and 17 bases stayed unmatched. The CDR3 is 19 amino acids. This chain's CDR3 is CASRLTSGRAYNHFNEQFF. The CDR3 DNA is TGTGCCAGCAGATTAACTAGCGGGAGGGCCTACAATCACTTCAATGAGCAGTTCTTC.

This chain joins TRBV9 and TRBJ2-7; 11 bases match TRBD1. Trimming removed 0 bases from V and 5 bases from J; junction bases left unmatched: 1. The CDR3 extends over 14 amino acids. Germline V gene lookup returns CDR1 SGDLS and CDR2 YYNGEE. The CDR3 region is CASSVGDRGNEQYF. The CDR3 region has the DNA TGTGCCAGCAGCGTAGGGGACAGGGGGAACGAGCAGTACTTC.

This clone has more than one count but fewer than ten. J is TRBJ1-1 and V is TRBV5-6; D call uncertain. CDR1 and CDR2 (germline): SGHDT, YYEEEE. This CDR3 region has 16 residues. Trimming stripped 1 base from V and 0 bases from J, with 13 bases between. The CDR3 DNA reads TGTGCCAGCAGCTTGCTGTGGGCAGCCCTGAACACTGAAGCTTTCTTT. It translates to CASSLLWAALNTEAFF.

In this sample, this clone turned up once. The gene calls are TRBV14 and TRBJ1-1, with no clear D. From germline, CDR1 is SGHDN and CDR2 FVKESK. This CDR3 has 13 residues. V lost 4 bases and J 4 bases, leaving 10 bases between the germline ends. The chain's CDR3 is CASSPGRATEAFF. Written as DNA, the CDR3 is TGTGCCAGCAGCCCCGGGAGGGCCACTGAAGCTTTCTTT.